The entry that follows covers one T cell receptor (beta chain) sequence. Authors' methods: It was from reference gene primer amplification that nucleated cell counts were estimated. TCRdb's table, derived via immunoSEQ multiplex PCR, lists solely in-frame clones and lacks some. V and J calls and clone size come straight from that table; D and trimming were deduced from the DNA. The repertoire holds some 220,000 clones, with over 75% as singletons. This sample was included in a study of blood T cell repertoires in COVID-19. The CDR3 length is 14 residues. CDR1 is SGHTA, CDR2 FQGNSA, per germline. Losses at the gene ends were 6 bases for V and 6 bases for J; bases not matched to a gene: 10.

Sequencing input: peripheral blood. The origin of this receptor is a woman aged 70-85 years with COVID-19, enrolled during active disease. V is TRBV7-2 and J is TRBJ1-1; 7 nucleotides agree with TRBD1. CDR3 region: CASSMEGAFSEAFF. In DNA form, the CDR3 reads TGTGCCAGCAGTATGGAGGGGGCTTTCTCTGAAGCTTTCTTT.